Presented here are 2 T cell receptor beta chains from one specimen sequenced in a study of CD8 T cells in ankylosing spondylitis. TCRdb used MiXCR to reprocess the 5' RACE reads, holding one entry per CDR3 protein. The sample includes a few hundred thousand distinct CDR3 sequences, over 15% of them seen just once. The sequenced material came from blood, either unsorted or a sorted T cell fraction (not recorded which). The receptors stem from a male donor with ankylosing spondylitis or in good health (not recorded which).

This clonotype has a handful of counts. The chain combines TRBV5-5 with TRBJ2-1; TRBD2 might be the D (6 bases). Between the trimmed V and J ends, which lost 3 bases and 9 bases, there was a span of 19 bases. This CDR3 has 15 residues. Germline CDR1 reads SGHKS; CDR2 reads YYEKEE (reference sequence). Here the CDR3 reads CASSSRESGSGEQFF. The CDR3 DNA reads TGTGCCAGCAGCTCTCGGGAGAGTGGTAGTGGTGAGCAGTTCTTC.

This clonotype was seen a handful of times. This chain uses TRBV11-2 with TRBJ2-3, with 7 positions matching TRBD1. Trimming removed 0 bases from V and 3 bases from J; junction bases left unmatched: 9. CDR1 is SGHAT and CDR2 is FQNNGV in the germline V gene. The length of the CDR3 is 17 residues. CDR3 residues: CASSLDPTGRGTDTQYF. In DNA form, the CDR3 reads TGTGCCAGCAGCTTAGACCCTACAGGCAGGGGGACAGATACGCAGTATTTT. The full variable domain, its missing parts supplied by reference TRBV11-2 and TRBJ2-3, is EAGVAQSPRYKIIEKRQSVAFWCNPISGHATLYWYQQILGQGPKLLIQFQNNGVVDDSQLPKDRFSAERLKGVDSTLKIQPAKLEDSAVYLCASSLDPTGRGTDTQYFGPGTRLTVL.